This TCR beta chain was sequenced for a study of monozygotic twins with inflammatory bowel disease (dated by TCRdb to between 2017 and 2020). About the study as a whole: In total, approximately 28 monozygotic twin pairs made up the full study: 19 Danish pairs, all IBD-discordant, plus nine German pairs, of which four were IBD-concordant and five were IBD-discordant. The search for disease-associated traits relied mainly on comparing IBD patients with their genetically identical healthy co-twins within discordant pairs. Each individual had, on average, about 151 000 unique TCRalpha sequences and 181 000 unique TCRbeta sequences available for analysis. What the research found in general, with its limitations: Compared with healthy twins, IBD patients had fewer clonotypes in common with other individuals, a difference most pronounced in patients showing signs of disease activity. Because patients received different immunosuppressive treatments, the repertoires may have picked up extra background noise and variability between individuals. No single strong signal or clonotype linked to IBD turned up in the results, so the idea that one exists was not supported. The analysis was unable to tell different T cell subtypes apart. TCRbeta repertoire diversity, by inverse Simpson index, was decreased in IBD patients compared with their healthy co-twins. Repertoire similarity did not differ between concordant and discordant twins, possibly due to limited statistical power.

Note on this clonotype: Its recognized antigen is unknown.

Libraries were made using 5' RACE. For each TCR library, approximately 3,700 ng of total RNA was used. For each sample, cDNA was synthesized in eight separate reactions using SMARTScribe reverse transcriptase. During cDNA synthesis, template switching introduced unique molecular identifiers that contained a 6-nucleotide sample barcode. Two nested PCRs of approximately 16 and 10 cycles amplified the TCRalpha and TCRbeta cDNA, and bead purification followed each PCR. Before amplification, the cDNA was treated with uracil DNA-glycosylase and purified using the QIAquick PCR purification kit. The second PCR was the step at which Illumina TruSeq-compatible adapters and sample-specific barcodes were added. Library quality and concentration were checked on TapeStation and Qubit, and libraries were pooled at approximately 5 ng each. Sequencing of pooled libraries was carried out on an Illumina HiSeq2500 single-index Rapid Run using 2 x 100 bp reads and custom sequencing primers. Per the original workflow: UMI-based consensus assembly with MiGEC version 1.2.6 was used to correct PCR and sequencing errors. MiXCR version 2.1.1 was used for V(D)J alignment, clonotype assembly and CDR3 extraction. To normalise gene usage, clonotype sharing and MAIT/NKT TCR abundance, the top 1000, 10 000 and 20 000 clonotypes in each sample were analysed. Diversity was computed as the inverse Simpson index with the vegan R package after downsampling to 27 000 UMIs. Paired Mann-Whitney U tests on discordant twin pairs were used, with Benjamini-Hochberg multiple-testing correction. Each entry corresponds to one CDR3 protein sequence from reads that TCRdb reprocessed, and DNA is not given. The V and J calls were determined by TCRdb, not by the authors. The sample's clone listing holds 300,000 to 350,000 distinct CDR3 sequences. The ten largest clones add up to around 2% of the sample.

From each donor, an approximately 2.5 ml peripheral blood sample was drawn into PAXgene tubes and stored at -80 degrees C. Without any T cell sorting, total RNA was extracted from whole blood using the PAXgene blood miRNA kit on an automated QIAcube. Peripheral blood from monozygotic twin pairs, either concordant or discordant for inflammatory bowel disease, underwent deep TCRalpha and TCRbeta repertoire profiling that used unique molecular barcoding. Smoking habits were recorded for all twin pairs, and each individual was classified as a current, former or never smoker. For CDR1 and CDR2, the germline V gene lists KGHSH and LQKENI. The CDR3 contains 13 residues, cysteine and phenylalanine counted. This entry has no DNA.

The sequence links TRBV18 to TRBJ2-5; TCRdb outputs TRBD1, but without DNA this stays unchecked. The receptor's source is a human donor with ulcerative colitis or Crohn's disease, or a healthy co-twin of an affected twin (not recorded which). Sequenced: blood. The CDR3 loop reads CASSPRQEETQYF.